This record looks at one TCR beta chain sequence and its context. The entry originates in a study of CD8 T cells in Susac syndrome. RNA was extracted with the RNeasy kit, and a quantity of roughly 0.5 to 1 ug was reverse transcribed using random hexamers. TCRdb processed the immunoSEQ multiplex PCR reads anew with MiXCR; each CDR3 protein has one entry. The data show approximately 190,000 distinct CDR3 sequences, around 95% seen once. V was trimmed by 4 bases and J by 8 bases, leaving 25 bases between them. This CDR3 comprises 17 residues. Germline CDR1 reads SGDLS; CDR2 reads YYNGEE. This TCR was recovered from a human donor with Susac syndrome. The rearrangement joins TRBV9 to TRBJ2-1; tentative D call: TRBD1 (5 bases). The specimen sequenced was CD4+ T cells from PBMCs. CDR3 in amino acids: CASSKGPLRDGNDEQFF. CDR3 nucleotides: TGTGCCAGCAGCAAGGGGCCCTTAAGGGATGGTAACGATGAGCAGTTCTTC. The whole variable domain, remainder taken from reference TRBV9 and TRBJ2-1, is DSGVTQTPKHLITATGQRVTLRCSPRSGDLSVYWYQQSLDQGLQFLIQYYNGEERAKGNILERFSAQQFPDLHSELNLSSLELGDSALYFCASSKGPLRDGNDEQFFGPGTRLTVL.